This T cell receptor (beta chain) was retrieved from a study of T cell clonotyping in hematopoietic cell transplantation. Libraries were prepared by immunoSEQ multiplex PCR; TCRdb keeps only in-frame clonotypes and omits some of them. The sample lists about 36,000 clones, around nine tenths occurring once. Trimming removed 4 bases from V and 1 base from J, with 24 bases in between. This CDR3 spans 19 amino acids. Germline V gene lookup returns CDR1 SGDLS and CDR2 YYNGEE. The TCR comes from a woman in her thirties or forties in good health. Some clones in this sample may be carry-over from other donors' samples. The chain has TRBV9 and TRBJ2-1, with D unresolved. Input material: peripheral blood mononuclear cells. CDR3 residues: CASSPLIGRRVGSYNEQFF. The CDR3 bases are TGTGCCAGCAGCCCCCTTATAGGCCGCCGTGTGGGATCCTACAATGAGCAGTTCTTC.